The 29 T cell receptor beta chains below were found in one sample sequenced in a study of monozygotic twins with inflammatory bowel disease. TCRdb reprocessed the 5' RACE reads and stores each CDR3 protein as one record, lacking DNA. This sample's table reports about 380,000 distinct CDR3 sequences. The sequencing sample was made of blood. These TCRs come from a human donor with ulcerative colitis or Crohn's disease, or a healthy co-twin of an affected twin (not recorded which).

The chain uses TRBV25-1 and TRBJ2-7; TCRdb's D call, TRBD1, is unchecked because there is no DNA. Germline V gives CDR1 MGHDK, CDR2 SYGVNS. The CDR3 loop spans 14 amino acids. The chain's CDR3 is CASSLIGTTYEQYF.

The J gene is TRBJ1-1, the V gene TRBV12-3 or TRBV12-4; TCRdb picks TRBD1, but there is no DNA to check that call. This CDR3 contains 14 residues. CDR3: CASSPRRTGTEAFF.

The V call is TRBV12-3 or TRBV12-4, the J call TRBJ1-1. The CDR3 loop spans 11 amino acids. CDR3 loop: CASSFQFEAFF.

The chain employs TRBV29-1 and TRBJ2-7; TCRdb's assignment of TRBD1 cannot be checked, as there is no DNA. Germline values: CDR1 SQVTM, CDR2 ANQGSEA. The CDR3 is 14 amino acids. The CDR3: CSVAGVDSPYEQYF.

The chain is built from TRBV5-1 and TRBJ2-1. Germline CDR1 and CDR2: SGHRS and YFSETQ. The CDR3 has 14 amino acids. The CDR3 protein is CASSWGAAYNEQFF.

The chain has TRBV28 and TRBJ2-7; as DNA is missing, the TRBD1 call by TCRdb cannot be tested. Germline loops: CDR1 MDHEN, CDR2 SYDVKM. The CDR3 extends over 13 amino acids. CDR3 region: CASVRDRSREQYF.

The chain recombines TRBV18 with TRBJ2-5; the D call of TRBD2 rests on TCRdb alone, since no DNA is present to check it. This CDR3 contains 13 residues. The germline V gene encodes CDR1 KGHSH and CDR2 LQKENI. The CDR3 is CASSPSGGETQYF.

J is TRBJ2-7 and V is TRBV9; absent DNA, TCRdb's TRBD2 call cannot be checked. The germline CDR1 and CDR2 sequences are SGDLS and YYNGEE. The CDR3 totals 14 residues. CDR3 region: CASSVAAGAREQYF.

The chain recombines TRBV5-4 with TRBJ1-3. The CDR3 has 14 residues. Germline V gives CDR1 SGHNT, CDR2 YYREEE (reference sequence). CDR3 residues: CASSFKGTGNTIYF.

This chain links TRBV4-2 with TRBJ2-5; the D call from TCRdb, TRBD2, cannot be confirmed without DNA. CDR1 is LGHNA, CDR2 YNFKEQ, per germline. The CDR3 has 17 amino acids. Here the CDR3 reads CASSPSGLAGRQETQYF.

The chain has TRBV20-1 and TRBJ1-5; the D call of TRBD1 rests on TCRdb alone, since no DNA is present to check it. The CDR3 loop spans 14 amino acids. CDR1 DFQATT and CDR2 SNEGSKA come from the germline V gene (reference sequence). The CDR3 protein is CSATRLGAFQPQHF.

The CDR3 here is CASSDRDRGWNTEAFF. The chain is built from TRBV7-3 and TRBJ1-1; checking the TCRdb D call of TRBD1 is not possible without DNA. This CDR3 has 16 residues. Germline V gene data show CDR1 as SGHTA and CDR2 as FQGTGA.

This chain's CDR3 is CASNKIGVGDEKLFF. The V call is TRBV6-1, the J call TRBJ1-4; the D call from TCRdb, TRBD1, cannot be confirmed without DNA. This CDR3 has 15 residues. CDR1 and CDR2 (germline): MNHNS, SASEGT.

This chain links TRBV4-3 with TRBJ1-1. CDR1 and CDR2 (germline): LGHNA, YSLEER. The CDR3 totals 13 residues. CDR3 region: CASSQDISSYAFF.

The V call is TRBV7-3, the J call TRBJ2-2; TCRdb calls TRBD1, which cannot be checked without DNA. Germline loops: CDR1 SGHTA, CDR2 FQGTGA. The CDR3 has 13 residues. CDR3 loop: CASSLSLSRELFF. The complete variable domain, with remaining parts taken from reference TRBV7-3 and TRBJ2-2, reads GAGVSQTPSNKVTEKGKYVELRCDPISGHTALYWYRQSLGQGPEFLIYFQGTGAADDSGLPNDRFFAVRPEGSVSTLKIQRTERGDSAVYLCASSLSLSRELFFGEGSRLTVL.

The genes are TRBV7-3 and TRBJ2-7; TCRdb's D gene call, TRBD1, goes unchecked for lack of DNA. The CDR3 length is 15 residues. The germline V gene has CDR1 SGHTA and CDR2 FQGTGA. The CDR3 sequence is CASSPRQASSYEQYF. Based on the CDR3 plus reference TRBV7-3 and TRBJ2-7, the full variable domain is GAGVSQTPSNKVTEKGKYVELRCDPISGHTALYWYRQSLGQGPEFLIYFQGTGAADDSGLPNDRFFAVRPEGSVSTLKIQRTERGDSAVYLCASSPRQASSYEQYFGPGTRLTVT.

The rearrangement joins TRBV7-2 to TRBJ1-5; TCRdb lists TRBD1, though no DNA is available to test this call. Germline CDR1 is SGHTA and CDR2 is FQGNSA. CDR3 size: 15 residues. The CDR3 here is CASSFDRAVNQPQHF.

This chain joins TRBV7-2 and TRBJ2-3; TCRdb's assignment of TRBD2 cannot be checked, as there is no DNA. This CDR3 is built from 15 residues. Germline assignment: CDR1 SGHTA and CDR2 FQGNSA. CDR3 protein: CASSLAPSYTDTQYF. Full variable domain (remainder filled in from reference TRBV7-2 and TRBJ2-3): GAGVSQSPSNKVTEKGKDVELRCDPISGHTALYWYRQSLGQGLEFLIYFQGNSAPDKSGLPSDRFSAERTGGSVSTLTIQRTQQEDSAVYLCASSLAPSYTDTQYFGPGTRLTVL.

The chain links TRBV7-2 to TRBJ2-1. The CDR3 is 15 amino acids. Germline CDR1 SGHTA, CDR2 FQGNSA. This CDR3 is CASSLAFGVYNEQFF.

The chain recombines TRBV2 with TRBJ1-5; the TCRdb call, TRBD1, lacks DNA for checking. The CDR3 runs 13 residues. Germline loops: CDR1 SNHLY, CDR2 FYNNEI. The CDR3 here is CATDRDGNQPQHF.

V and J are TRBV18 and TRBJ1-1; without DNA, the TCRdb call of TRBD1 cannot be checked. Germline assignment: CDR1 KGHSH and CDR2 LQKENI. The CDR3 covers 16 residues. This CDR3 reads CASSPRQGILNTEAFF.

The chain couples TRBV20-1 to TRBJ2-7; lacking DNA, the TRBD1 call made by TCRdb goes unchecked. CDR1 and CDR2 (germline): DFQATT, SNEGSKA (reference sequence). This CDR3 spans 13 amino acids. The CDR3 spells CSARKDREGEQYF.

The chain employs TRBV6-2 or TRBV6-3 and TRBJ2-2; the TRBD1 assignment by TCRdb is unverifiable without DNA. This CDR3 is 16 amino acids long. The germline V gene has CDR1 MNHEY and CDR2 SVGEGT. The CDR3 here is CASSYGGTVNTGELFF.

The chain couples TRBV30 to TRBJ1-1; TCRdb's D gene call, TRBD1, goes unchecked for lack of DNA. The V gene's germline CDR1 is GTSNPN and CDR2 SVGIG (reference sequence). The CDR3 has 11 residues. CDR3: CAWSPGTGGFF. Based on the CDR3 plus reference TRBV30 and TRBJ1-1, the full variable domain is SQTIHQWPATLVQPVGSPLSLECTVEGTSNPNLYWYRQAAGRGLQLLFYSVGIGQISSEVPQNLSASRPQDRQFILSSKKLLLSDSGFYLCAWSPGTGGFFGQGTRLTVV.

The chain recombines TRBV5-1 with TRBJ1-4; with no DNA, the TCRdb D assignment of TRBD1 cannot be verified. The CDR3 contains 14 residues. Per germline, CDR1 SGHRS and CDR2 YFSETQ. CDR3 sequence: CASSLAVGPQKLFF. Drawing the rest from reference TRBV5-1 and TRBJ1-4, the complete variable domain is KAGVTQTPRYLIKTRGQQVTLSCSPISGHRSVSWYQQTPGQGLQFLFEYFSETQRNKGNFPGRFSGRQFSNSRSEMNVSTLELGDSALYLCASSLAVGPQKLFFGSGTQLSVL.

The genes are TRBV7-2 and TRBJ2-2; TCRdb returns TRBD2, unconfirmable since there is no DNA. CDR1 SGHTA and CDR2 FQGNSA come from the germline V gene. This CDR3 has 16 amino acids. The CDR3 protein is CASSLGLALDTGELFF. The full variable domain, completed using reference TRBV7-2 and TRBJ2-2, is GAGVSQSPSNKVTEKGKDVELRCDPISGHTALYWYRQSLGQGLEFLIYFQGNSAPDKSGLPSDRFSAERTGGSVSTLTIQRTQQEDSAVYLCASSLGLALDTGELFFGEGSRLTVL.

The chain uses TRBV20-1 and TRBJ2-7; with no DNA, the TCRdb D assignment of TRBD2 cannot be verified. The germline CDR1 and CDR2 sequences are DFQATT and SNEGSKA (reference sequence). The CDR3 consists of 14 residues. The CDR3: CSAPRLESIYEQYF.

This sequence joins TRBV5-1 and TRBJ2-1; without DNA, the TCRdb call of TRBD1 cannot be checked. Germline assignment: CDR1 SGHRS and CDR2 YFSETQ. CDR3 length: 17 residues. CDR3 in amino acids: CASSLGNGQGTYNEQFF.

The J gene is TRBJ2-7, the V gene TRBV20-1; checking the TCRdb D call of TRBD2 is not possible without DNA. Germline loops: CDR1 DFQATT, CDR2 SNEGSKA (reference sequence). This CDR3 spans 19 amino acids. The CDR3 here is CSAPKGLAGGTAGRYEQYF.